Below are 32 T cell receptor beta chains sequenced from a single sample in a study of beta chain features in type 1 diabetes. Expressed TCRB transcripts were sequenced because the isolated RNA had all been reverse transcribed beforehand. Libraries were prepared by immunoSEQ multiplex PCR; TCRdb keeps only in-frame clonotypes and omits some of them. Of almost 250,000 clones in the sample, around 14% were seen once. The material sequenced was naive CD4+ T cells from blood. The receptors were gathered from a woman aged 40-49 years in good health.

The sample holds a few counts of this clone. The chain employs TRBV19 and TRBJ1-1, with D unresolved. The length of the CDR3 is 14 residues. V dropped 1 base and J dropped 8 bases, with 14 bases sitting between them. Germline values: CDR1 LNHDA, CDR2 SQIVND (reference sequence). The CDR3 is CASSIARTPGEAFF. The CDR3 DNA reads TGTGCCAGTAGTATAGCGAGGACCCCGGGGGAAGCTTTCTTT.

The chain recombines TRBV7-9 with TRBJ1-1, with 7 bases identical to TRBD1. The CDR3 runs to 14 residues. J gave up 2 bases and V 3 bases, and 3 bases lay outside the gene matches. Germline V gives CDR1 SEHNR, CDR2 FQNEAQ (reference sequence). CDR3 bases: TGTGCCAGCAGCTTGGGACAGTATAACACTGAAGCTTTCTTT. Translating gives CASSLGQYNTEAFF.

This clone has just a few counts. CDR3 nucleotide sequence: TGCGCCAGCAGCCAAGGACAGAGAGCTAACTATGGCTACACCTTC. This encodes CASSQGQRANYGYTF. The chain employs TRBV5-1 and TRBJ1-2, with a possible D match to TRBD1 (6 bases). The germline V gene has CDR1 SGHRS and CDR2 YFSETQ. CDR3 length equals 15 residues. Trimming removed 4 bases from V and 0 bases from J, with 13 bases in between.

This clone was picked up a small number of times. The V and J genes are TRBV5-6 and TRBJ2-1, with 12 bases aligning to TRBD2. The CDR3 sequence is 15 residues long. Germline V gene data show CDR1 as SGHDT and CDR2 as YYEEEE. V lost 4 bases to trimming and J lost 5 bases; unmatched junction nucleotides: 4. The CDR3 reads CASSRGLAGHNEQFF. Written as DNA, the CDR3 is TGTGCCAGCAGCCGTGGACTAGCGGGGCACAATGAGCAGTTCTTC.

The CDR3 sequence is CASKGDGQNQPQHF. CDR3 coding DNA: TGTGCCAGCAAAGGAGATGGACAGAACCAGCCCCAGCATTTT. The rearrangement links TRBV2 to TRBJ1-5; D might be TRBD1 (6 bases). The germline V gene encodes CDR1 SNHLY and CDR2 FYNNEI. The CDR3 runs 14 residues. V was cut by 7 bases and J by 7 bases, with 17 bases left in between.

V usage is TRBV6-1 and J usage is TRBJ1-4; no clear D gene. Germline lookup yields CDR1 MNHNS and CDR2 SASEGT. Trimming shortened V by 3 bases and J by 7 bases, and 9 bases separated the two germline ends. This CDR3 has 13 residues. The CDR3 is CASSDGLREKLFF. The CDR3 bases are TGTGCCAGCAGTGATGGTTTGCGTGAAAAACTGTTTTTT.

The chain uses TRBV12-5 and TRBJ2-5; 7 nucleotides line up with TRBD1. Germline lookup yields CDR1 LGHNT and CDR2 FRNRAP. This CDR3 comprises 13 residues. V trimming: 2 bases; J trimming: 4 bases; junction bases outside the gene matches: 1. Here the CDR3 DNA reads TGTGCTAGTGGTTTGTCAGGGGGAGAGACCCAGTACTTC. It specifies CASGLSGGETQYF. Using reference TRBV12-5 and TRBJ2-5 for the parts outside the CDR3, the full variable domain is DARVTQTPRHKVTEMGQEVTMRCQPILGHNTVFWYRQTMMQGLELLAYFRNRAPLDDSGMPKDRFSAEMPDATLATLKIQPSEPRDSAVYFCASGLSGGETQYFGPGTRLLVL.

This clone showed up just a few times. The CDR3 coding sequence is TGCAGCGTCAAGAGATCCGACACAGCCTATGGCTACACCTTC. Its protein product is CSVKRSDTAYGYTF. The chain links TRBV29-1 to TRBJ1-2; D not certain. Deletions cut 6 bases from V and 4 bases from J, with 18 bases between. The CDR3 is 14 residues long. Germline V gives CDR1 SQVTM, CDR2 ANQGSEA. The whole variable domain, remainder taken from reference TRBV29-1 and TRBJ1-2, is SAVISQKPSRDICQRGTSLTIQCQVDSQVTMMFWYRQQPGQSLTLIATANQGSEATYESGFVIDKFPISRPNLTFSTLTVSNMSPEDSSIYLCSVKRSDTAYGYTFGSGTRLTVV.

V usage is TRBV5-1 and J usage is TRBJ1-1; D possibly corresponds to TRBD1 (5 bases). This CDR3 comprises 13 residues. Looked up from germline, CDR1 is SGHRS and CDR2 is YFSETQ. Trimming left V 2 bases short and J 1 base short, with 6 bases between. The CDR3 DNA follows: TGCGCCAGCAGCTTCGGGGGGAACACTGAAGCTTTCTTT. This encodes CASSFGGNTEAFF.

This clone was recorded many times. The chain joins TRBV29-1 to TRBJ2-5; weak D call: TRBD2 (6 bases). Trimming pared 7 bases from V and 5 bases from J, leaving 14 bases between. This CDR3 is 12 amino acids long. Germline loops: CDR1 SQVTM, CDR2 ANQGSEA. The CDR3 region is CSGTRREETQYF. CDR3 bases: TGCAGCGGTACCCGGAGGGAGGAGACCCAGTACTTC. Looking up the rest from reference TRBV29-1 and TRBJ2-5 gives the full variable domain: SAVISQKPSRDICQRGTSLTIQCQVDSQVTMMFWYRQQPGQSLTLIATANQGSEATYESGFVIDKFPISRPNLTFSTLTVSNMSPEDSSIYLCSGTRREETQYFGPGTRLLVL.

V usage is TRBV4-1 and J usage is TRBJ2-1; weak D call: TRBD1 (6 bases). Looked up from germline, CDR1 is MGHRA and CDR2 is YSYEKL. The CDR3 runs 15 residues. The V end was cut by 4 bases, the J end by 5 bases, with 15 bases between. CDR3 protein: CASSPSTGQNNEQFF. As DNA, the CDR3 is TGCGCCAGCAGCCCTTCGACGGGACAAAACAATGAGCAGTTCTTC.

This clone showed up just a few times. The chain uses TRBV7-9 and TRBJ2-7, with TRBD1 as a possible D gene (5 bases). V lost 1 base to trimming and J lost 11 bases, with 15 bases between them. Per the germline V gene, CDR1 is SEHNR and CDR2 is FQNEAQ (reference sequence). The CDR3 extends over 13 amino acids. CDR3 residues: CASSLGADKGEYF. CDR3 bases: TGTGCCAGCAGCTTAGGGGCAGACAAAGGGGAGTACTTC.

This clone was seen a handful of times. This chain uses TRBV29-1 with TRBJ1-2; D gene uncertain. Trimming removed 6 bases from V and 6 bases from J, with 17 bases in between. The CDR3 is 13 residues long. Germline assignment: CDR1 SQVTM and CDR2 ANQGSEA. Here the CDR3 reads CSVGGRVNDGYTF. The CDR3 DNA sequence: TGCAGCGTCGGCGGCCGGGTGAACGATGGCTACACCTTC. Full variable domain (missing parts from reference TRBV29-1 and TRBJ1-2): SAVISQKPSRDICQRGTSLTIQCQVDSQVTMMFWYRQQPGQSLTLIATANQGSEATYESGFVIDKFPISRPNLTFSTLTVSNMSPEDSSIYLCSVGGRVNDGYTFGSGTRLTVV.

The V call is TRBV6-6, the J call TRBJ1-5, with TRBD1 as a possible D gene (5 bases). Per the germline V gene, CDR1 is MNHNY and CDR2 is SVGAGI (reference sequence). The CDR3 consists of 16 residues. V was pared by 2 bases and J by 5 bases, with 16 bases between. CDR3 coding DNA: TGTGCCAGCAGTTACCCTTCGGACACCTTCTATCAGCCCCAGCATTTT. This translates into CASSYPSDTFYQPQHF.

In this sample, this clone turned up a few times. The J gene is TRBJ2-1, the V gene TRBV18; a possible D gene is TRBD2 (5 bases). The CDR3 length is 13 residues. V lost 1 base and J 9 bases, leaving 10 bases between the germline ends. In germline, CDR1 is KGHSH, CDR2 LQKENI. The CDR3 bases are TGTGCCAGCTCACCACAGCACGGGGTTGAGCAGTTCTTC. As protein: CASSPQHGVEQFF.

This clone was detected only a few times. This chain links TRBV6-5 with TRBJ1-1; the D gene is possibly TRBD1 (5 bases). This CDR3 region has 14 residues. Per germline, CDR1 MNHEY and CDR2 SVGAGI. Trimming left V 11 bases short and J 0 bases short, with 16 bases between. DNA for the CDR3: TGTGCCTCTCAACCCGCAGGGATGAACACTGAAGCTTTCTTT. Residues: CASQPAGMNTEAFF.

This clone occurred a few times. The chain uses TRBV4-3 and TRBJ2-7, with D possibly matching TRBD1 (6 bases). The CDR3 consists of 14 residues. Germline V lookup: CDR1 LGHNA, CDR2 YSLEER. V lost 3 bases, J lost 3 bases, and 12 bases lay in between. In nucleotides, the CDR3 is TGCGCCAGCAGCCAGTTACAGGGAAGCTACGAGCAGTACTTC. It encodes CASSQLQGSYEQYF.

The V call is TRBV5-1, the J call TRBJ2-1, with no clear D. Germline V gene sequence: CDR1 SGHRS, CDR2 YFSETQ. The CDR3 spans 15 residues. Trimming removed 0 bases at V and 8 bases at J, with 15 bases between. The CDR3 is CASSLDGRPWDEQFF. DNA for the CDR3: TGCGCCAGCAGCTTGGACGGCAGGCCTTGGGATGAGCAGTTCTTC.

The chain joins TRBV7-2 to TRBJ2-7, with a tentative D call TRBD2 (6 bases). CDR3 size: 15 residues. Trimming removed 1 base from V and 5 bases from J, with 15 bases in between. Germline values: CDR1 SGHTA, CDR2 FQGNSA. The CDR3 protein is CASSLVRDLRNEQYF. The CDR3 coding sequence is TGTGCCAGCAGCTTAGTGCGGGACCTTAGGAACGAGCAGTACTTC.

This clone was counted only a few times. CDR3 nucleotide sequence: TGTGCCAGCAGCTTACGATTTGGACAGGACTATGGCTACACCTTC. This codes for CASSLRFGQDYGYTF. The chain links TRBV7-2 to TRBJ1-2; TRBD1 matches 7 bases. The germline CDR1 and CDR2 sequences are SGHTA and FQGNSA. Losses at the gene ends were 2 bases for V and 3 bases for J; bases not matched to a gene: 6. The CDR3 has 15 residues.

The chain employs TRBV2 and TRBJ2-7; TRBD1 is a possible D gene (6 bases). This CDR3 comprises 16 residues. CDR1 SNHLY and CDR2 FYNNEI come from the germline V gene. Between the trimmed V and J ends, which lost 6 bases and 10 bases, there was a span of 28 bases. CDR3 loop: CASRETNRVEVDVQYF. The CDR3 DNA reads TGTGCCAGCAGGGAGACGAACAGGGTAGAAGTTGATGTCCAGTACTTC.

The chain employs TRBV5-1 and TRBJ2-1; 9 positions match TRBD1. The germline CDR1 and CDR2 sequences are SGHRS and YFSETQ. This CDR3 has 14 amino acids. J was trimmed by 5 bases and V by 2 bases; bases with no gene match: 2. Here the CDR3 reads CASSFRTGDNEQFF. The DNA for the CDR3 is TGCGCCAGCAGCTTCCGGACAGGGGACAATGAGCAGTTCTTC.

There are a few counts of this clone. The rearrangement uses TRBV6-5 and TRBJ2-7; 8 bases match TRBD1. The CDR3 contains 14 residues. Germline CDR1 MNHEY, CDR2 SVGAGI. The J segment lost 0 bases and the V segment lost 5 bases, leaving 3 bases of the junction unmatched. The CDR3 loop is CASSGTGSSYEQYF. For the CDR3, the DNA is TGTGCCAGCAGTGGGACAGGCAGCTCCTACGAGCAGTACTTC.

The CDR3 DNA follows: TGTGCTAGTGGTTTGGAGAACAGGGCCTCGGGAGGCTACACCTTC. Protein product: CASGLENRASGGYTF. The chain carries TRBV12-5 and TRBJ1-2; perhaps TRBD1 as D (6 bases). The ends were cut back, 1 base at V and 8 bases at J, with 17 bases in the middle. CDR1 is LGHNT, CDR2 FRNRAP, per germline. This CDR3 has 15 amino acids.

This chain joins TRBV5-5 and TRBJ2-5, with a weak D call TRBD1 (7 bases). The CDR3 loop spans 16 amino acids. V was pared by 4 bases and J by 2 bases, with 18 bases between. CDR1 is SGHKS, CDR2 YYEKEE, per germline (reference sequence). The CDR3 region has the DNA TGTGCCAGCAGCAGGAGCCAGGGGGGAGGACAAGAGACCCAGTACTTC. Its translation is CASSRSQGGGQETQYF.

This clone was recorded a few times. The chain combines TRBV7-9 with TRBJ1-6; D unresolved. CDR1 is SEHNR, CDR2 FQNEAQ, per germline (reference sequence). Trimming removed 7 bases from V and 9 bases from J, with 13 bases in between. The CDR3 covers 13 residues. DNA of the CDR3: TGTGCCAGCAATGGGGTGAGGGCTTCACCCCTCCACTTT. Translation gives CASNGVRASPLHF.

The sample holds a few counts of this clone. The rearrangement joins TRBV7-2 to TRBJ2-1; 10 bases map to TRBD1. Germline V gene data show CDR1 as SGHTA and CDR2 as FQGNSA. This CDR3 is 15 amino acids long. With V trimmed by 1 base and J by 7 bases, 4 bases remained unmatched. The CDR3 is CASSLGMGQGNEQFF. In DNA form, the CDR3 reads TGTGCCAGCAGCTTAGGGATGGGACAGGGGAATGAGCAGTTCTTC.

In this sample, this clone turned up a few times. V usage is TRBV5-1 and J usage is TRBJ2-7; no clear D gene. The CDR3 extends over 14 amino acids. Per germline, CDR1 SGHRS and CDR2 YFSETQ. Between the trimmed V and J ends, which lost 0 bases and 2 bases, there was a span of 9 bases. The chain's CDR3 is CASSLERNPYEQYF. The CDR3 DNA reads as TGCGCCAGCAGCTTGGAGCGAAACCCCTACGAGCAGTACTTC.

This clone was observed a few times. This chain joins TRBV5-6 and TRBJ2-2; tentative D call: TRBD1 (6 bases). This CDR3 spans 16 amino acids. Trimming shortened V by 2 bases and J by 2 bases, and 13 bases separated the two germline ends. Germline V gene lookup returns CDR1 SGHDT and CDR2 YYEEEE. The CDR3 DNA sequence: TGTGCCAGCAGCTTCACCACAGGGCCAAACACCGGGGAGCTGTTTTTT. Translating it yields CASSFTTGPNTGELFF.

V is TRBV5-6 and J is TRBJ1-1, with D possibly TRBD1 on 5 matching bases. The CDR3 contains 14 residues. The V end was cut by 0 bases, the J end by 7 bases, with 13 bases between. Germline V lookup: CDR1 SGHDT, CDR2 YYEEEE. The CDR3 DNA is TGTGCCAGCAGCTTGGGATTACGCGGGGGTGAAGCTTTCTTT. This codes for CASSLGLRGGEAFF. The whole variable domain, filled in from reference TRBV5-6 and TRBJ1-1, reads DAGVTQSPTHLIKTRGQQVTLRCSPKSGHDTVSWYQQALGQGPQFIFQYYEEEERQRGNFPDRFSGHQFPNYSSELNVNALLLGDSALYLCASSLGLRGGEAFFGQGTRLTVV.

This clone was counted only a few times. J is TRBJ2-7 and V is TRBV2; 7 nucleotides line up with TRBD1. This CDR3 comprises 14 residues. Germline V lookup: CDR1 SNHLY, CDR2 FYNNEI. J gave up 0 bases and V 8 bases, and 7 bases lay outside the gene matches. The CDR3 nucleotides read TGTGCCAGCTACGGGACAGCCAGCTCCTACGAGCAGTACTTC. Protein product: CASYGTASSYEQYF.

The chain joins TRBV6-4 to TRBJ1-4; 9 positions agree with TRBD1. Per germline, CDR1 MRHNA and CDR2 SNTAGT. V was clipped by 6 bases and J by 8 bases; unmatched bases: 7. There are 14 residues in the CDR3. Here the CDR3 DNA reads TGTGCCAGCAGGAATGGGGACAGGGTGGAAAAACTGTTTTTT. As protein: CASRNGDRVEKLFF.